Listed here are 5 T cell receptor beta chains from one sample, sequenced in a study of T cell responses to AZD1222 COVID-19 vaccine. Produced via immunoSEQ multiplex PCR; TCRdb's table is partial and in-frame only. Here the sample spans about 15,000 clones, 88% being singletons. The sample in question was peripheral blood, obtained 28 days after the second AZD1222 dose. The receptors originated from an adult who received the AZD1222 COVID-19 vaccine.

J is TRBJ2-7 and V is TRBV28; the match to TRBD2 covers 10 bases. The germline V gene encodes CDR1 MDHEN and CDR2 SYDVKM. After removal of 3 bases from V and 0 bases from J, the junction contained 2 bases not matched to a gene. The CDR3 is 15 amino acids. For the CDR3, the DNA is TGTGCCAGCAGTTTTAGCGGGGGGATCTCCTACGAGCAGTACTTC. Translated: CASSFSGGISYEQYF.

The gene calls are TRBV18 and TRBJ2-5, with D perhaps matching TRBD2 (6 bases). The CDR3 runs 17 residues. CDR1 KGHSH and CDR2 LQKENI come from the germline V gene. The V end was cut by 2 bases, the J end by 1 base, with 17 bases between. The CDR3 DNA is TGTGCCAGCTCACCAGGGAGGAGTAGCGGTAGCCAAGAGACCCAGTACTTC. Translating gives CASSPGRSSGSQETQYF.

The chain combines TRBV10-1 with TRBJ2-1, with D uncertain. Germline-derived CDR1 and CDR2 are WNHNN and SYGVQD (reference sequence). The CDR3 covers 11 residues. Trimming stripped 0 bases from V and 8 bases from J, with 2 bases between. CDR3 residues: CASSESDEQFF. In nucleotides, the CDR3 is TGCGCCAGCAGTGAGTCGGATGAGCAGTTCTTC.

The chain uses TRBV6-6 and TRBJ1-1; possibly TRBD1 for D (6 bases). The V end was cut by 6 bases, the J end by 1 base, with 12 bases between. This CDR3 contains 14 residues. From germline, CDR1 is MNHNY and CDR2 SVGAGI (reference sequence). CDR3 region: CASSRQQGNTEAFF. CDR3 sequence (DNA): TGTGCCAGCAGCCGCCAACAGGGGAACACTGAAGCTTTCTTT.

The chain combines TRBV28 with TRBJ1-3; D is perhaps TRBD1 (6 bases). Trimming shortened V by 5 bases and J by 2 bases, and 13 bases separated the two germline ends. CDR1 MDHEN and CDR2 SYDVKM come from the germline V gene. CDR3 length: 15 residues. Here the CDR3 DNA reads TGTGCCAGCAGTCCCTCGGACAGAGCTGGAAACACCATATATTTT. Translating gives CASSPSDRAGNTIYF.